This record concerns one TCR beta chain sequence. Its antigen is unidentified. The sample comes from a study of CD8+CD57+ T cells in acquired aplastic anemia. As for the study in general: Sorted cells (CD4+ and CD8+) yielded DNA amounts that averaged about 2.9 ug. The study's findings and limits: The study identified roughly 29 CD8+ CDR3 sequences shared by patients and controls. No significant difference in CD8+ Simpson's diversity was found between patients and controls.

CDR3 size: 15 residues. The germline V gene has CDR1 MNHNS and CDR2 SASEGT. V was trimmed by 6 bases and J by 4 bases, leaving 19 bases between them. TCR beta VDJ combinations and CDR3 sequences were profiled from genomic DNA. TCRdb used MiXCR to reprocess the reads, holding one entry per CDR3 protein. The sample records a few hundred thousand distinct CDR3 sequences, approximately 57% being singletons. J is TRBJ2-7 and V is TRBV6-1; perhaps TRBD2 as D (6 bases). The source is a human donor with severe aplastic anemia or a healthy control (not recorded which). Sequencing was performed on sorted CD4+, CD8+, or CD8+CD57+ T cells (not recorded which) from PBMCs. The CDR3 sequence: CASSEGSNREYEQYF. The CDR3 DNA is TGTGCCAGCAGCGAGGGATCGAACCGGGAGTACGAGCAGTACTTC.